This TCR beta chain was observed in a study of blood T cell repertoires in COVID-19. At the level of the study: Italy, Spain and the United States were the sources of the convalescent and acute COVID-19 samples. T cells, B-cell-depleted T cells, or PBMCs provided the cDNA or gDNA that served as material.

The V gene lost 3 bases and the J gene lost 3 bases, with 8 bases spanning the gap. CDR3 length: 13 residues. Germline V CDR1 and CDR2: MNHNY, SVGAGI (reference sequence). Per the authors' pipeline: Amplification of reference gene primers was used by the study to estimate nucleated cell counts. Data came from immunoSEQ multiplex PCR; TCRdb stores just in-frame clones and leaves some out. V, J and clone size were drawn from that table, and D and trimming were deduced from the DNA. Of around 86,000 clones in the sample, under 85% are singletons; the top ten hold under 35%. This TCR was sampled from a woman older than 75 with acute or convalescent COVID-19. This chain connects TRBV6-6 to TRBJ1-2; D is undetermined. Sequenced: peripheral blood. This chain's CDR3 is CASSYYGHYGYTF. In nucleotides, the CDR3 is TGTGCCAGCAGTTATTATGGCCACTATGGCTACACCTTC.